This T cell receptor beta chain was captured by sequencing in a study of blood T cell repertoires in COVID-19. Germline V gives CDR1 MNHEY, CDR2 SVGAGI. The V segment lost 7 bases and the J segment 7 bases; nucleotides outside the gene matches: 9. The CDR3 has 13 residues. Self-reported history from a screening survey and questionnaire set each donor's cohort. Profiled with immunoSEQ multiplex PCR; TCRdb holds only in-frame clones, not every one. Of over 130,000 clones detected, about 80% appear once; the ten largest clones hold 1.5% to 2%. The receptor was derived from a woman under 30 who had been exposed to COVID-19. This chain links TRBV6-5 with TRBJ2-5; TRBD2 matches at 7 bases. The sequenced sample was PBMCs or T cells enriched from blood (not recorded which). The chain's CDR3 is CASKSQRDGTQYF. CDR3 coding DNA: TGTGCCAGCAAATCCCAGCGGGACGGGACCCAGTACTTC.